A single sample is the source of the 8 T cell receptor beta chains below, sequenced in a study of cytomegalovirus exposure and HLA in healthy donors (dated by TCRdb to about 2017). The library was made by the immunoSEQ multiplex PCR assay. A mixture of 60 forward primers for TCR Vbeta segments and 13 reverse primers for TCR Jbeta segments was used in the multiplex PCR. Entries here come from immuneACCESS through TCRdb and include only in-frame sequences with V and J called. Some clones fail to appear in such tables; in the studies checked, an unresolved V gene covers under half of the shortfall, and the cause of the remainder is unknown. The sample includes 150,000 to 200,000 clones, with 80% to 90% observed a single time. Together, the top ten hold about a tenth of the sample. The sample comprised PBMCs. The receptor set was obtained from a man aged 18 to 35 in good health and CMV-seropositive.

J is TRBJ2-5 and V is TRBV11-3; possible D gene TRBD2, 6 bases. Trimming removed 1 base from V and 5 bases from J, with 11 bases in between. The CDR3 extends over 14 amino acids. Germline V gives CDR1 SGHNT, CDR2 YENEEA. The CDR3 coding sequence is TGTGCCAGCAGCTTAGCGGGGAGGACGGAGACCCAGTACTTC. This translates into CASSLAGRTETQYF. Full variable domain (missing parts from reference TRBV11-3 and TRBJ2-5): EAGVVQSPRYKIIEKKQPVAFWCNPISGHNTLYWYLQNLGQGPELLIRYENEEAVDDSQLPKDRFSAERLKGVDSTLKIQPAELGDSAVYLCASSLAGRTETQYFGPGTRLLVL.

The V gene is TRBV2, the J gene TRBJ2-7, with TRBD1 matching over 8 bases. This CDR3 spans 13 amino acids. The trim removed 6 bases at V and 2 bases at J, leaving 3 bases unmatched. Germline CDR1 SNHLY, CDR2 FYNNEI. CDR3 nucleotides: TGTGCCAGCAGGCGGACAGGGACCTACGAGCAGTACTTC. Residues: CASRRTGTYEQYF.

The sample holds one count of this clone. CDR3 in amino acids: CASSIGLGTEAFF. Written as DNA, the CDR3 is TGTGCCAGTAGTATAGGGCTAGGCACTGAAGCTTTCTTT. The chain couples TRBV19 to TRBJ1-1; no clear D gene. CDR3 size: 13 residues. The V gene lost 1 base and the J gene lost 4 bases, with 7 bases spanning the gap. The V gene's germline CDR1 is LNHDA and CDR2 SQIVND (reference sequence).

The V gene is TRBV15, the J gene TRBJ2-7, with D perhaps TRBD2 (5 bases). The ends were cut back, 0 bases at V and 3 bases at J, with 9 bases in the middle. Germline CDR1 and CDR2: LNHNV and YYDKDF (reference sequence). The CDR3 loop spans 14 amino acids. CDR3 in amino acids: CATSRDLGVYEQYF. The CDR3, as DNA: TGTGCCACCAGCAGAGATCTCGGGGTCTACGAGCAGTACTTC. Filled out from reference TRBV15 and TRBJ2-7, the complete variable domain reads DAMVIQNPRYQVTQFGKPVTLSCSQTLNHNVMYWYQQKSSQAPKLLFHYYDKDFNNEADTPDNFQSRRPNTSFCFLDIRSPGLGDTAMYLCATSRDLGVYEQYFGPGTRLTVT.

The V gene is TRBV5-1, the J gene TRBJ1-1; 9 nucleotides agree with TRBD1. The J segment lost 7 bases and the V segment lost 2 bases, leaving 3 bases of the junction unmatched. The CDR3 contains 13 residues. CDR1 is SGHRS and CDR2 is YFSETQ in the germline V gene. The CDR3 DNA reads as TGCGCCAGCAGCTTAGGGACAGGGAATGAAGCTTTCTTT. It encodes CASSLGTGNEAFF.

The chain joins TRBV9 to TRBJ2-2, with D uncertain. Germline V gene sequence: CDR1 SGDLS, CDR2 YYNGEE. V lost 2 bases, J lost 0 bases, and 14 bases lay in between. This CDR3 contains 17 residues. For the CDR3, the DNA is TGTGCCAGCAGCGTTCGAAGAGTCTCGGCGAACACCGGGGAGCTGTTTTTT. This translates into CASSVRRVSANTGELFF. The full variable domain, in which reference TRBV9 and TRBJ2-2 provide the parts outside the CDR3, is DSGVTQTPKHLITATGQRVTLRCSPRSGDLSVYWYQQSLDQGLQFLIQYYNGEERAKGNILERFSAQQFPDLHSELNLSSLELGDSALYFCASSVRRVSANTGELFFGEGSRLTVL.

The gene calls are TRBV10-3 and TRBJ1-2, with TRBD1 identical over 8 bases. The CDR3 loop spans 17 amino acids. V shed 0 bases, J shed 8 bases, and the junction held 14 bases outside the gene matches. The germline CDR1 and CDR2 sequences are ENHRY and SYGVKD. CDR3 in DNA: TGTGCCATCAGTGAGTCAGGGAGACAGGGGCCCGTTGGGGGCTACACCTTC. Protein product: CAISESGRQGPVGGYTF.

This chain uses TRBV10-3 with TRBJ2-2; D is perhaps TRBD1 (6 bases). Trimming removed 7 bases from V and 4 bases from J, with 16 bases in between. CDR1 ENHRY and CDR2 SYGVKD come from the germline V gene. The CDR3 is 15 residues long. CDR3 residues: CAITGQGTTTGELFF. DNA for the CDR3: TGTGCCATCACCGGGCAGGGGACGACCACCGGGGAGCTGTTTTTT.